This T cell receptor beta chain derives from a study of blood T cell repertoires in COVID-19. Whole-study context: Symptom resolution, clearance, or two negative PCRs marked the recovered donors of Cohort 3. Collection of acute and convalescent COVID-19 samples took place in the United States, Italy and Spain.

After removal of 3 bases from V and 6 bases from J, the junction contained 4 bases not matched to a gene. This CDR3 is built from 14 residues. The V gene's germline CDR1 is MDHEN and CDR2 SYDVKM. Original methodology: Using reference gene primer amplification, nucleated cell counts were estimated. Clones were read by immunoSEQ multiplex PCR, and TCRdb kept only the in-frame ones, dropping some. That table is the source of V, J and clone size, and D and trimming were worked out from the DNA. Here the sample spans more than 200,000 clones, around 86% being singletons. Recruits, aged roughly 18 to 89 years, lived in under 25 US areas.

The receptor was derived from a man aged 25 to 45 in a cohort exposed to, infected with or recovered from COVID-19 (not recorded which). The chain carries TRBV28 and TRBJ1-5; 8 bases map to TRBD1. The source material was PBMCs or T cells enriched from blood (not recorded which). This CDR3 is CASSFSDRAQPQHF. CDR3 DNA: TGTGCCAGCAGTTTTTCGGACAGGGCTCAGCCCCAGCATTTT.